A selection of T cell receptor beta chains follows, all from one sample in a study of shared clonotypes between healthy human individuals. Assay: immunoSEQ multiplex PCR; the TCRdb copy retains only in-frame clones and omits some. The repertoire includes 450,000 to 500,000 clones, around 85% of them detected once, and about 12% sits in the top ten. The sample consisted of PBMCs. The receptors shown here come from a woman aged 40-49 years in good health. Some clones in this sample may be carry-over from other donors' samples. Both conserved end residues are part of each CDR3. Fields, in order: J gene, V gene, clone size, D gene, CDR3 DNA, CDR3 protein. D genes are given only for firm matches. Size values are once, few and many counts, or a class for expanded clones, and some rows have none.

j_gene: TRBJ2-2; v_gene: TRBV27; abundance: .; d_gene: TRBD1; CDR3nt: TGTGCCAGCAGATCCGGGACAGGGCGGTCCGGGGAGCTGTTTTTT; CDR3aa: CASRSGTGRSGELFF
j_gene: TRBJ2-2; v_gene: TRBV5-1; abundance: .; d_gene: .; CDR3nt: TGCGCCAGCAGTTGGGGCCAACCATCCGAGGAGCTGTTTTTT; CDR3aa: CASSWGQPSEELFF
j_gene: TRBJ2-3; v_gene: TRBV7-9; abundance: once; d_gene: .; CDR3nt: TGTGCCAGCAGCTTCCAGGGACTGTACACAGATACGCAGTATTTT; CDR3aa: CASSFQGLYTDTQYF
j_gene: TRBJ2-5; v_gene: TRBV5-1; abundance: .; d_gene: TRBD1; CDR3nt: TGCGCCAGCAGCTTGGGACAGGGGTACGAGACCCAGTACTTC; CDR3aa: CASSLGQGYETQYF
j_gene: TRBJ2-7; v_gene: TRBV5-1; abundance: .; d_gene: .; CDR3nt: TGCGCCAGCAGCTCGGACGGGCTGGGAGGCGAGCAGTACTTC; CDR3aa: CASSSDGLGGEQYF
j_gene: TRBJ2-2; v_gene: TRBV6-4; abundance: .; d_gene: .; CDR3nt: TGTGCCAGCAGTGACGATGTCACCGGGGAGCTGTTTTTT; CDR3aa: CASSDDVTGELFF
j_gene: TRBJ1-2; v_gene: TRBV7-2; abundance: .; d_gene: .; CDR3nt: TGTGCCAGCAGCCAAGCCCCCCCGGAACAGAGGGTAGGCTACACCTTC; CDR3aa: CASSQAPPEQRVGYTF
j_gene: TRBJ1-1; v_gene: TRBV4-2; abundance: once; d_gene: TRBD1; CDR3nt: TGTGCCAGCAGCCGGGACAGCCACACTGAAGCTTTCTTT; CDR3aa: CASSRDSHTEAFF
j_gene: TRBJ2-7; v_gene: TRBV7-8; abundance: .; d_gene: .; CDR3nt: TGTGCCAGCAGCCCTCAAACCGCCCAGGGGTCCTACGAGCAGTACTTC; CDR3aa: CASSPQTAQGSYEQYF
j_gene: TRBJ2-2; v_gene: TRBV12-5; abundance: .; d_gene: TRBD2; CDR3nt: TGTGCTAGTGGTTTAATCGGCGGGAGTATCACCGGGGAGCTGTTTTTT; CDR3aa: CASGLIGGSITGELFF
j_gene: TRBJ1-5; v_gene: TRBV21-1; abundance: .; d_gene: .; CDR3nt: TGTGCCAGCAGCAAAGTGGAGTGGAGGGATCAGCCCCAGCATTTT; CDR3aa: CASSKVEWRDQPQHF
j_gene: TRBJ2-1; v_gene: TRBV11-3; abundance: .; d_gene: .; CDR3nt: TGTGCCAGCAGCTTGACTAGGGTCAATGAGCAGTTCTTC; CDR3aa: CASSLTRVNEQFF
j_gene: TRBJ1-4; v_gene: TRBV7-3; abundance: .; d_gene: .; CDR3nt: TGTGCCAGCAGCTTAAATGGGGGACCGACTCTAGAAAAACTGTTTTTT; CDR3aa: CASSLNGGPTLEKLFF
j_gene: TRBJ2-7; v_gene: TRBV6-1; abundance: once; d_gene: TRBD1; CDR3nt: TGTGCCAGCAAGGACAGGGTTCTCACCGAGCAGTACTTC; CDR3aa: CASKDRVLTEQYF
j_gene: TRBJ2-7; v_gene: TRBV5-6; abundance: .; d_gene: TRBD2; CDR3nt: TGTGCCAGCAGCTTGGTGGGACTACTAAACTACGAGCAGTACTTC; CDR3aa: CASSLVGLLNYEQYF
j_gene: TRBJ2-2; v_gene: TRBV7-8; abundance: .; d_gene: TRBD2; CDR3nt: TGTGCCAGCAGTTTAGCGGGACCTAACACCGGGGAGCTGTTTTTT; CDR3aa: CASSLAGPNTGELFF
j_gene: TRBJ1-5; v_gene: TRBV19; abundance: few; d_gene: .; CDR3nt: TGTGCCAGCCCAGAGGAGGGCAGCAATCAGCCCCAGCATTTT; CDR3aa: CASPEEGSNQPQHF
j_gene: TRBJ1-1; v_gene: TRBV9; abundance: .; d_gene: .; CDR3nt: TGTGCCAGCAGCGTAGGAGGCCATAACACTGAAGCTTTCTTT; CDR3aa: CASSVGGHNTEAFF
j_gene: TRBJ1-6; v_gene: TRBV5-1; abundance: .; d_gene: .; CDR3nt: TGCGCCAGCAGGTACGCCGCGGGGGCCAGCTCCTATAATTCACCCCTCCACTTT; CDR3aa: CASRYAAGASSYNSPLHF
j_gene: TRBJ1-3; v_gene: TRBV5-1; abundance: .; d_gene: TRBD1; CDR3nt: TGCGCCAGCAGCTCGGACAGGTGGAACACCATATATTTT; CDR3aa: CASSSDRWNTIYF
j_gene: TRBJ1-5; v_gene: TRBV15; abundance: .; d_gene: TRBD1; CDR3nt: TGTGCCACCAGCAGGCGACAGGGTAGGGTCAATCAGCCCCAGCATTTT; CDR3aa: CATSRRQGRVNQPQHF
j_gene: TRBJ2-7; v_gene: TRBV30; abundance: .; d_gene: .; CDR3nt: TGTGCCTGGAGTCTCGGGAGCTACGAGCAGTACTTC; CDR3aa: CAWSLGSYEQYF
j_gene: TRBJ2-7; v_gene: TRBV19; abundance: .; d_gene: .; CDR3nt: TGTGCCAGTAGCCGGGACTCCGCTTCGTGGCAGTACTTC; CDR3aa: CASSRDSASWQYF
j_gene: TRBJ2-1; v_gene: TRBV9; abundance: .; d_gene: .; CDR3nt: TGTGCCAGCAGCGTAAGTGGGACGCGCTACAATGAGCAGTTCTTC; CDR3aa: CASSVSGTRYNEQFF
j_gene: TRBJ1-2; v_gene: TRBV28; abundance: .; d_gene: .; CDR3nt: TGTGCCAGCAGTTTAGGCGGCTATGGCTACACCTTC; CDR3aa: CASSLGGYGYTF
j_gene: TRBJ2-2; v_gene: TRBV9; abundance: .; d_gene: TRBD1; CDR3nt: TGTGCCAGCAGCCCCCGGACAGGGAAAAAAGCGAACACCGGGGAGCTGTTTTTT; CDR3aa: CASSPRTGKKANTGELFF
j_gene: TRBJ2-1; v_gene: TRBV7-2; abundance: .; d_gene: TRBD2; CDR3nt: TGTGCCAGCAGCTTTGGGGTGGGGACTATCTCCTACAATGAGCAGTTCTTC; CDR3aa: CASSFGVGTISYNEQFF
j_gene: TRBJ2-7; v_gene: TRBV21-1; abundance: .; d_gene: .; CDR3nt: TGTGCCAGCATCCCGACTAGCGACTCCTACGAGCAGTACTTC; CDR3aa: CASIPTSDSYEQYF
j_gene: TRBJ1-5; v_gene: TRBV28; abundance: many; d_gene: .; CDR3nt: TGTGCCAGCAGCACAAACGTCGCCTTTGGCAATCAGCCCCAGCATTTT; CDR3aa: CASSTNVAFGNQPQHF
j_gene: TRBJ2-7; v_gene: TRBV6-1; abundance: .; d_gene: TRBD1; CDR3nt: TGTGCCAGCAGTGTACACAGGGGGCTCTACGAGCAGTACTTC; CDR3aa: CASSVHRGLYEQYF
j_gene: TRBJ2-7; v_gene: TRBV2; abundance: many; d_gene: TRBD1; CDR3nt: TGTGCCAGCAGTGAAGGTGGGACAGCCTCCTACGAGCAGTACTTC; CDR3aa: CASSEGGTASYEQYF